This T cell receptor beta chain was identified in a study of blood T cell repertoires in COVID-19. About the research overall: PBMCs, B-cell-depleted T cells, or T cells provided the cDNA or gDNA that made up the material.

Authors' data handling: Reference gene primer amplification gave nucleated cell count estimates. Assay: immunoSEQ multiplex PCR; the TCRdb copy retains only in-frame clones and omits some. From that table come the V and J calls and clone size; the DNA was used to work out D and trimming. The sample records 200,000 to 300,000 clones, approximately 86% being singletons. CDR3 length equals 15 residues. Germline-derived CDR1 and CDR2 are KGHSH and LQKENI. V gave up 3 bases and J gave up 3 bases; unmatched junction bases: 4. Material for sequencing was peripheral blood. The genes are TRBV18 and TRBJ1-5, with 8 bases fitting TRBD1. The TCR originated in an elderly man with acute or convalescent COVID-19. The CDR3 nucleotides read TGTGCCAGCTCACCTTCGACAGGGGCCAATCAGCCCCAGCATTTT. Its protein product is CASSPSTGANQPQHF.